One and the same sample provided the 16 T cell receptor beta chains below, sequenced in a study of T cell repertoires in cytomegalovirus infection. TCRdb reprocessed the reads via MiXCR and lists one record per CDR3 protein. The data show about 310,000 distinct CDR3 sequences, around a sixth seen once. What was sequenced was PBMCs. These receptors originate from a human donor in good health (CMV status not recorded). Some clones in this sample may be carry-over from other donors' samples.

This clonotype was seen at least ten times. The J gene is TRBJ2-1, the V gene TRBV7-2; either TRBD1 or TRBD2 may supply D (6 bases each). V lost 6 bases to trimming and J lost 0 bases, with 15 bases between them. The CDR3 is made up of 16 amino acids. The germline gives CDR1 SGHTA, CDR2 FQGNSA. CDR3 region: CASRDYRESSYNEQFF. CDR3 DNA sequence: TGTGCCAGCAGGGACTACAGGGAAAGCTCCTACAATGAGCAGTTCTTC.

The chain combines TRBV4-2 with TRBJ1-5, with unresolved D. This CDR3 has 15 amino acids. Trimming removed 0 bases from V and 10 bases from J, with 16 bases in between. The V gene's germline CDR1 is LGHNA and CDR2 YNFKEQ. In DNA form, the CDR3 reads TGTGCCAGCAGCCAAGACTCCAGTCTCTTTGGACCCCAGCATTTT. This encodes CASSQDSSLFGPQHF.

This clonotype was recorded a few times. The chain links TRBV5-4 to TRBJ2-1; D may match TRBD1 or TRBD2 (5 bases each). Germline V CDR1 and CDR2: SGHNT, YYREEE (reference sequence). CDR3 size: 11 residues. The V gene lost 6 bases and the J gene lost 10 bases, with 11 bases spanning the gap. The CDR3 DNA reads as TGTGCCAGCAAGAGGGGACGCGAGCAGTTCTTC. It yields the protein CASKRGREQFF.

V gene TRBV6-1 combines with J gene TRBJ1-2; 12 nucleotides match TRBD1. The CDR3 sequence is 19 residues long. Trimming cost V 4 bases and J 6 bases; bases outside gene matches: 18. From germline, CDR1 is MNHNS and CDR2 SASEGT. The CDR3 DNA follows: TGTGCCAGCAGTGTATCGGCACAGGGGACAGGGGGCGAAATGGATGGCTACACCTTC. It encodes CASSVSAQGTGGEMDGYTF.

The V gene is TRBV20-1, the J gene TRBJ1-3, with TRBD1 matching 8 bases. CDR1 is DFQATT, CDR2 SNEGSKA, per germline (reference sequence). This CDR3 spans 15 amino acids. Trimming at V came to 1 base and at J to 4 bases, leaving 6 bases not matched to a gene. In DNA form, the CDR3 reads TGCAGTGCTAGAGCCCCAGGGGGCTTCGGAAACACCATATATTTT. As protein: CSARAPGGFGNTIYF.

The sample holds a few counts of this clonotype. J is TRBJ2-7 and V is TRBV18, with D possibly TRBD2 on 6 matching bases. Trimming shortened V by 1 base and J by 0 bases, and 10 bases separated the two germline ends. There are 15 residues in the CDR3. Germline V gene data show CDR1 as KGHSH and CDR2 as LQKENI. The CDR3 DNA is TGTGCCAGCTCACCACGGGACGGGAGCTCCTACGAGCAGTACTTC. It encodes CASSPRDGSSYEQYF.

The chain employs TRBV5-6 and TRBJ1-5; tentatively, D is TRBD1 (6 bases). Germline lookup yields CDR1 SGHDT and CDR2 YYEEEE. V was clipped by 7 bases and J by 5 bases, with 22 bases between them. There are 16 residues in the CDR3. CDR3 DNA sequence: TGTGCCAGCTCGCTGGGGGGGCCCTGGGGCCATCAGCCCCAGCATTTT. Its protein is CASSLGGPWGHQPQHF.

At least ten counts were recorded for this clonotype. The gene calls are TRBV2 and TRBJ1-6; TRBD1 is a possible D gene (6 bases). The ends were cut back, 5 bases at V and 3 bases at J, with 20 bases in the middle. Per germline, CDR1 SNHLY and CDR2 FYNNEI. The CDR3 has 18 amino acids. The CDR3 nucleotides read TGTGCCAGCAGTCCTATATCCCTGACAGGAATCTATAATTCACCCCTCCACTTT. Translation gives CASSPISLTGIYNSPLHF.

This clonotype was seen once. The chain combines TRBV12-3 or TRBV12-4 with TRBJ1-6; 8 positions match TRBD1. CDR3 length equals 15 residues. The J segment lost 14 bases and the V segment lost 4 bases, leaving 13 bases of the junction unmatched. The CDR3 loop reads CASSSTGTGLISLHF. The CDR3, as DNA: TGTGCCAGCAGTTCCACCGGGACAGGCCTGATCTCCCTCCACTTT.

This rearrangement joins TRBV4-1 to TRBJ1-4; D perhaps matches TRBD1 (5 bases). The CDR3 is 16 residues long. Germline V gene lookup returns CDR1 MGHRA and CDR2 YSYEKL. Trimming left V 1 base short and J 3 bases short, with 12 bases between. In nucleotides, the CDR3 is TGCGCCAGCAGCCAAGCTCAGGGTCAGTCTAATGAAAAACTGTTTTTT. Translated: CASSQAQGQSNEKLFF.

This clonotype was picked up many times. V is TRBV7-6 and J is TRBJ2-1, with 9 bases aligning to TRBD1. CDR3 size: 14 residues. Germline assignment: CDR1 SGHVS and CDR2 FNYEAQ. The V and J ends lost 2 bases and 7 bases, in that order; junction bases with no gene match: 3. CDR3 nucleotides: TGTGCCAGCAGCTTATCGGGACAGGGAAATGAGCAGTTCTTC. It is translated as CASSLSGQGNEQFF.

This clonotype was seen ten or more times. CDR3 amino acids: CASSELAGNYNEQFF. The DNA for the CDR3 is TGTGCCAGCAGCGAGCTAGCGGGGAACTACAATGAGCAGTTCTTC. V is TRBV7-2 and J is TRBJ2-1, with 9 bases matching TRBD2. The V segment lost 5 bases and the J segment 3 bases; nucleotides outside the gene matches: 5. This CDR3 comprises 15 residues. CDR1 is SGHTA and CDR2 is FQGNSA in the germline V gene. The complete variable domain, with remaining parts taken from reference TRBV7-2 and TRBJ2-1, reads GAGVSQSPSNKVTEKGKDVELRCDPISGHTALYWYRQSLGQGLEFLIYFQGNSAPDKSGLPSDRFSAERTGGSVSTLTIQRTQQEDSAVYLCASSELAGNYNEQFFGPGTRLTVL.

This clonotype was counted ten times or more. V usage is TRBV28 and J usage is TRBJ2-3; D uncertain. The CDR3 has 12 residues. In germline, CDR1 is MDHEN, CDR2 SYDVKM. V was cut by 4 bases and J by 6 bases, with 8 bases left in between. CDR3 sequence reads: CASSSVFDTQYF. The CDR3 nucleotides read TGTGCCAGCAGTTCCGTTTTTGATACGCAGTATTTT.

This clonotype was seen more than once but under ten times. The chain carries TRBV6-1 and TRBJ2-2; D tentatively reads TRBD1 or TRBD2 (5 bases each). Deletions cut 5 bases from V and 5 bases from J, with 15 bases between. The V gene's germline CDR1 is MNHNS and CDR2 SASEGT. The CDR3 extends over 15 amino acids. In DNA form, the CDR3 reads TGTGCCAGCAGTTGGACACCCCCGGGAACCGGGGAGCTGTTTTTT. It encodes CASSWTPPGTGELFF.

The V call is TRBV18, the J call TRBJ1-5, with TRBD1 as a possible D gene (5 bases). The germline gives CDR1 KGHSH, CDR2 LQKENI. The ends were cut back, 4 bases at V and 3 bases at J, with 13 bases in the middle. This CDR3 has 15 amino acids. The CDR3 nucleotides read TGTGCCAGCTCACGGATGGGGGGGTACAATCAGCCCCAGCATTTT. Its translation: CASSRMGGYNQPQHF.

The genes are TRBV20-1 and TRBJ2-1; D possibly corresponds to TRBD2 (7 bases). The germline V gene has CDR1 DFQATT and CDR2 SNEGSKA (reference sequence). The ends were cut back, 1 base at V and 8 bases at J, with 18 bases in the middle. This CDR3 spans 15 amino acids. The CDR3 spells CSARGGAGVRDEQFF. CDR3 nucleotide sequence: TGCAGTGCTAGAGGGGGGGCGGGGGTCAGGGATGAGCAGTTCTTC.